This TCR beta chain emerged from a study of CD8+ T cells in alopecia areata (dated by TCRdb to 2016 to 2019). For context, the study as a whole: Treated patients were enrolled in an open-label pilot trial of oral tofacitinib at 5 to 10 mg twice daily for moderate-to-severe alopecia areata. Patients received tofacitinib for 6 to 18 months and were then followed off drug for 6 months to check for delayed response and recurrence. High-throughput TCRbeta sequencing was used to examine T cell clonal expansion in alopecia areata in both the C3H/HeJ mouse model and human patients. In humans, TCRbeta sequencing was performed on scalp tissue and on sorted CD4+ and CD8+ peripheral blood T cells from healthy controls and from patients with patchy or totalis/universalis alopecia areata. Tofacitinib-treated patients had biopsies at baseline and at 4 and 24 weeks of treatment, with a later scalp biopsy in several patients. Scalp clonality was compared among normal scalp (n=4), patchy alopecia areata scalp (n=8), and alopecia totalis/universalis scalp (n=8). The RNA source kit depended on sample type: the PAXgene miRNA kit for fixed scalp, the miRNeasy kit for PBMCs, and the RNeasy kit for mouse skin. TCRbeta CDR3 regions were amplified by immunoSEQ multiplex PCR using 35 Vbeta forward and 13 Jbeta reverse primers. The investigation overall reported the following: Compared with mice, TCR sequences shared between patients were less clear, possibly partly because of HLA diversity across the patient population. Compared with normal scalp, lesional scalp, particularly in alopecia totalis/universalis, had higher clonality and more expanded CD8+ clones, which suggests antigenic drive. Unlike mouse skin, which is dominated by gammadelta T cells, normal human skin has resident alphabeta T cells that are also sequenced, and this complicates analysis of the scalp TCR repertoire.

Library preparation employed the immunoSEQ multiplex PCR assay. RNA was extracted from all samples and reverse transcribed into cDNA, which served as template for TCR sequencing. SuperScript III was used for first-strand cDNA synthesis, primed with a 2:1 mix of oligo-dT and random hexamers. A synthetic immune receptor repertoire was used to measure amplification bias, and any remaining bias was corrected computationally. On the study's bioinformatics: After raw reads were preprocessed to remove errors, the CDR3 was defined following IMGT conventions as running from the conserved cysteine to phenylalanine. Clonality was computed as 1 minus the Shannon entropy, with the entropy normalized by log2 of the number of productive unique TCRs. Scalp TCRbeta sequences were cross-referenced with sorted blood CD4 and CD8 repertoires so that the CD4 or CD8 identity of scalp clones could be inferred. Here the immuneACCESS table is served through TCRdb, limited to in-frame sequences with V and J called. Missing clones are a known gap in these copies; in checked studies unresolved V genes cover under half, and the rest lacks a known reason. That table furnishes V, J and clone size, whereas the DNA furnished D and trimming. The sample yields around 250,000 clones; about two thirds were counted once. The ten top clones hold roughly 1.2% of the sample.

The CDR3 contains 14 residues, cysteine and phenylalanine counted. CDR3 DNA is the only sequence kept; it has 42 bases, read in frame from the first base. From V the trimming removes 0 bases and from J it removes 7 bases, while the gene matches leave 5 bases of the junction unaccounted for. Based on the germline V gene, the CDR1 and CDR2 sequences are SNHLY and FYNNEI. A word on this clone: Its antigen is still unknown. No base qualities exist here, and no much larger clone lies one base off it.

The time point label here, explained by the study, means: baseline before oral tofacitinib. Peripheral blood and lesional scalp punch biopsies were obtained from patients with alopecia areata. PBMCs were isolated by density centrifugation and stained for CD3, CD4 and CD8, and CD4+ and CD8+ T cells were sorted on a FACSAria. The sequences come from CD4+ T cells sorted from blood, collected at week 0. The receptor comes from a human donor with alopecia areata. The chain is assembled from TRBV2 and TRBJ1-2, with TRBD1 identical over 7 junction bases. This receptor has the CDR3 CASSEAQGGAGYTF. The sequence in DNA is TGTGCCAGCAGTGAAGCGCAAGGGGGCGCTGGCTACACCTTC.